This T cell receptor (beta chain) was observed in a study of shared clonotypes between healthy human individuals. The wider study: Each donor's CD8 memory used one plate, CD8 naive two, each CD4 subset three.

Note on this clone: What it binds is unknown.

Notes on the study in general: Rarefaction exposed incomplete sorted-subset sequencing despite large depth. Sharing across four donors was seen in roughly 5% of naive CD4 clonotypes.

Each cell subset's genomic DNA was divided evenly among several immunoSEQ plates. Sequencing used immunoSEQ multiplex PCR; TCRdb keeps in-frame clones, though not all of them. The sample holds around 700,000 clones, roughly 78% seen once. The V and J ends lost 3 bases and 4 bases respectively, with 9 bases between them. This CDR3 has 13 amino acids. Germline V gives CDR1 MDHEN, CDR2 SYDVKM. Sequencing used memory CD4+ T cells sorted from blood. The sample's subset: CD45RA-negative fraction. The genes are TRBV28 and TRBJ1-1; D is unclear. The TCR originated in a young woman in good health. CDR3 in amino acids: CASSFQRSTEAFF. In DNA, the CDR3 is TGTGCCAGCAGTTTTCAACGGAGCACTGAAGCTTTCTTT.